This is a list of T cell receptor beta chains from one sample in a study of CD8+ T cells in alopecia areata. Here immunoSEQ multiplex PCR was the method, and the copy in TCRdb shows in-frame clones only, minus some. Of some 200,000 clones detected, around three fifths appear once; the ten largest clones hold approximately 1.4%. The source was CD4+ T cells sorted from blood, collected at week 4, from a patient treated with tofacitinib. These receptors were taken from a human donor with alopecia areata. The CDR3 runs from the conserved cysteine through the conserved F or W. A D gene is named only where the DNA matches it firmly. Rows give clone size only sometimes, using once, few, many, or a class for an expanded clone.

J gene: TRBJ1-6; D gene: NA; V gene: TRBV11-2; clone size: few; CDR3 DNA: TGTGCCAGCAGCCCAGTTCCGGACGGATTCTTCCACTTT; CDR3 protein: CASSPVPDGFFHF
J gene: TRBJ2-5; D gene: NA; V gene: TRBV11-2; clone size: few; CDR3 DNA: TGTGCCAGCAGCTTACGATGGGGACTCCAAGAGACCCAGTACTTC; CDR3 protein: CASSLRWGLQETQYF
J gene: TRBJ2-1; D gene: NA; V gene: TRBV11-3; clone size: NA; CDR3 DNA: TGTGCCAGCAGCACCCGGGACTGGGTTAACAATGAGCAGTTCTTC; CDR3 protein: CASSTRDWVNNEQFF
J gene: TRBJ2-1; D gene: NA; V gene: TRBV29-1; clone size: NA; CDR3 DNA: TGCAGCGCTACCTCAGGGGCGAATGAGCAGTTCTTC; CDR3 protein: CSATSGANEQFF
J gene: TRBJ2-7; D gene: TRBD1; V gene: TRBV25-1; clone size: few; CDR3 DNA: TGTGCCAGCAGTGCGGCGGGACAGGGGCTCTACGAGCAGTACTTC; CDR3 protein: CASSAAGQGLYEQYF
J gene: TRBJ2-2; D gene: TRBD1; V gene: TRBV7-9; clone size: NA; CDR3 DNA: TGTGCCAGCGGACCACAGGGGCGGAACACCGGGGAGCTGTTTTTT; CDR3 protein: CASGPQGRNTGELFF
J gene: TRBJ2-3; D gene: NA; V gene: TRBV7-2; clone size: many; CDR3 DNA: TGTGCCAGCAGCTCGTCTAGCACAGATACGCAGTATTTT; CDR3 protein: CASSSSSTDTQYF
J gene: TRBJ2-2; D gene: NA; V gene: TRBV9; clone size: few; CDR3 DNA: TGTGCCAGCAGCTTTAGGGTGGACGGGGAGCTGTTTTTT; CDR3 protein: CASSFRVDGELFF
J gene: TRBJ2-5; D gene: TRBD1; V gene: TRBV2; clone size: NA; CDR3 DNA: TGTGCCAGCAGACCGACAGGGGCGGGGGAGACCCAGTACTTC; CDR3 protein: CASRPTGAGETQYF
J gene: TRBJ1-5; D gene: NA; V gene: TRBV7-2; clone size: few; CDR3 DNA: TGTGCCAGCAGCTTAAATACGGCACCCAATCAGCCCCAGCATTTT; CDR3 protein: CASSLNTAPNQPQHF
J gene: TRBJ2-6; D gene: NA; V gene: TRBV27; clone size: NA; CDR3 DNA: TGTGCCAGCAGCCTAGGGCGATCTGGGGCCAACGTCCTGACTTTC; CDR3 protein: CASSLGRSGANVLTF
J gene: TRBJ2-7; D gene: TRBD1; V gene: TRBV29-1; clone size: NA; CDR3 DNA: TGCAGCGTTGAGTGGCAGGGGGCCGGGGAGCAGTACTTC; CDR3 protein: CSVEWQGAGEQYF
J gene: TRBJ1-6; D gene: TRBD1; V gene: TRBV4-3; clone size: NA; CDR3 DNA: TGCGCCAGCAGCCTCGAAGGACCGGGACAGGGTTCACCCCTCCACTTT; CDR3 protein: CASSLEGPGQGSPLHF
J gene: TRBJ2-7; D gene: NA; V gene: TRBV29-1; clone size: NA; CDR3 DNA: TGCAGCGTTGCGGGTCCCTACGAGCAGTACTTC; CDR3 protein: CSVAGPYEQYF
J gene: TRBJ1-1; D gene: NA; V gene: TRBV19; clone size: NA; CDR3 DNA: TGTGCCAGTACTCCGAGGGAAGGAGGCACTGAAGCTTTCTTT; CDR3 protein: CASTPREGGTEAFF
J gene: TRBJ2-3; D gene: NA; V gene: TRBV7-7; clone size: once; CDR3 DNA: TGTGCCAGCAGCCCGGGTCAGTACACAGATACGCAGTATTTT; CDR3 protein: CASSPGQYTDTQYF
J gene: TRBJ2-3; D gene: TRBD2; V gene: TRBV29-1; clone size: NA; CDR3 DNA: TGCAGCCTCCTTAGCCCCCTTTTAGCGGGGGCCACAGATACGCAGTATTTT; CDR3 protein: CSLLSPLLAGATDTQYF
J gene: TRBJ1-1; D gene: NA; V gene: TRBV29-1; clone size: NA; CDR3 DNA: TGCAGCGTTAAGGGCAGGATGAACACTGAAGCTTTCTTT; CDR3 protein: CSVKGRMNTEAFF
J gene: TRBJ1-6; D gene: TRBD1; V gene: TRBV27; clone size: NA; CDR3 DNA: TGTGCCTCCTCTCAACAGGGGCATTCACCCCTCCACTTT; CDR3 protein: CASSQQGHSPLHF
J gene: TRBJ2-2; D gene: TRBD1; V gene: TRBV19; clone size: few; CDR3 DNA: TGTGCCAGTAGAGTGGGACAGGGGGCCACCGGGGAGCTGTTTTTT; CDR3 protein: CASRVGQGATGELFF
J gene: TRBJ1-5; D gene: NA; V gene: TRBV2; clone size: NA; CDR3 DNA: TGTGCCAGCAGTGAAGCGCTTGGGATCCATCAGCCCCAGCATTTT; CDR3 protein: CASSEALGIHQPQHF
J gene: TRBJ2-7; D gene: NA; V gene: TRBV29-1; clone size: NA; CDR3 DNA: TGCAGCGTTGAAGCTGGAAATGGGAAGTACGAGCAGTACTTC; CDR3 protein: CSVEAGNGKYEQYF
J gene: TRBJ2-1; D gene: NA; V gene: TRBV2; clone size: NA; CDR3 DNA: TGTGCCAGCAGTGATCAAAACGCAAGGGGGTATAAGTTCTTC; CDR3 protein: CASSDQNARGYKFF
J gene: TRBJ2-3; D gene: NA; V gene: TRBV19; clone size: NA; CDR3 DNA: TGTGCCAGGTCCCTTGAGGCAGATACGCAGTATTTT; CDR3 protein: CARSLEADTQYF
J gene: TRBJ2-3; D gene: NA; V gene: TRBV7-9; clone size: NA; CDR3 DNA: TGTGCCAGCAGCTTATCCGGCGGCAGCCGCACAGATACGCAGTATTTT; CDR3 protein: CASSLSGGSRTDTQYF
J gene: TRBJ2-7; D gene: TRBD1; V gene: TRBV5-1; clone size: NA; CDR3 DNA: TGCGCCAGCAGCTTGTCGGACAGGGCCTACGAGCAGTACTTC; CDR3 protein: CASSLSDRAYEQYF
J gene: TRBJ2-4; D gene: TRBD1; V gene: TRBV29-1; clone size: NA; CDR3 DNA: TGCAGCGTGTCGACAGGGGGTTACATTCAGTACTTC; CDR3 protein: CSVSTGGYIQYF
J gene: TRBJ2-3; D gene: TRBD2; V gene: TRBV5-6; clone size: NA; CDR3 DNA: TGTGCCAGCAGCTCCCCGGGGGGTCTAGCAGATACGCAGTATTTT; CDR3 protein: CASSSPGGLADTQYF
J gene: TRBJ1-2; D gene: NA; V gene: TRBV30; clone size: NA; CDR3 DNA: TGTGCCTGGAGTTCGAAGGGGGGATATTATGGCTACACCTTC; CDR3 protein: CAWSSKGGYYGYTF
J gene: TRBJ2-7; D gene: TRBD2; V gene: TRBV4-3; clone size: NA; CDR3 DNA: TGCGCCAGCAGCCTTAGCGGGGCAAGCTCCTACGAGCAGTACTTC; CDR3 protein: CASSLSGASSYEQYF
J gene: TRBJ2-7; D gene: TRBD2; V gene: TRBV30; clone size: NA; CDR3 DNA: TGTGCCTGGAGTGGGCTAGCGGGGCCCAGCTCCTACGAGCAGTACTTC; CDR3 protein: CAWSGLAGPSSYEQYF
J gene: TRBJ1-2; D gene: NA; V gene: TRBV25-1; clone size: NA; CDR3 DNA: TGTGCCAGCAGAGACCTGGAGGGAGGAGGCTACACCTTC; CDR3 protein: CASRDLEGGGYTF
J gene: TRBJ1-4; D gene: NA; V gene: TRBV6-1; clone size: many; CDR3 DNA: TGTGCCAGCAGTGAATCAGGACCTGAAAAACTGTTTTTT; CDR3 protein: CASSESGPEKLFF
J gene: TRBJ2-1; D gene: TRBD1; V gene: TRBV9; clone size: NA; CDR3 DNA: TGTGCCAGCAGCAAAGGGACAGACTACAATGAGCAGTTCTTC; CDR3 protein: CASSKGTDYNEQFF
J gene: TRBJ1-1; D gene: NA; V gene: TRBV29-1; clone size: NA; CDR3 DNA: TGCAGCGTTGAAGTGAACACTGAAGCTTTCTTT; CDR3 protein: CSVEVNTEAFF
J gene: TRBJ1-2; D gene: NA; V gene: TRBV9; clone size: NA; CDR3 DNA: TGTGCCAGCAGCGTAGCTGAAGGTAACTATGGCTACACCTTC; CDR3 protein: CASSVAEGNYGYTF
J gene: TRBJ2-3; D gene: NA; V gene: TRBV7-8; clone size: NA; CDR3 DNA: TGTGCCAGCAGCACGGGGGAAGGAGATACGCAGTATTTT; CDR3 protein: CASSTGEGDTQYF
J gene: TRBJ2-5; D gene: NA; V gene: TRBV5-1; clone size: NA; CDR3 DNA: TGCGCCAGCAGTACCCAAAACCAAGAGACCCAGTACTTC; CDR3 protein: CASSTQNQETQYF
J gene: TRBJ1-5; D gene: NA; V gene: TRBV7-8; clone size: few; CDR3 DNA: TGTGCCAGCAGCATGGACAGAAATCAGCCCCAGCATTTT; CDR3 protein: CASSMDRNQPQHF
J gene: TRBJ2-6; D gene: NA; V gene: TRBV29-1; clone size: NA; CDR3 DNA: TGCAGCGTTTACAGGGCTGGGGCCAACGTCCTGACTTTC; CDR3 protein: CSVYRAGANVLTF
J gene: TRBJ2-6; D gene: NA; V gene: TRBV30; clone size: NA; CDR3 DNA: TGTGCCTGGATCGGAGCCGGGGCCAACGTCCTGACTTTC; CDR3 protein: CAWIGAGANVLTF
J gene: TRBJ2-7; D gene: NA; V gene: TRBV29-1; clone size: few; CDR3 DNA: TGCAGCGTTGACGGGGAAAGTCTCTACGAGCAGTACTTC; CDR3 protein: CSVDGESLYEQYF
J gene: TRBJ2-7; D gene: NA; V gene: TRBV7-2; clone size: NA; CDR3 DNA: TGTGCCAGCGGCGGGGGGGACAGGGCACCTTACGAGCAGTACTTC; CDR3 protein: CASGGGDRAPYEQYF
J gene: TRBJ2-5; D gene: NA; V gene: TRBV29-1; clone size: few; CDR3 DNA: TGCAGCGTTGCTAGGGAAGAGACCCAGTACTTC; CDR3 protein: CSVAREETQYF
J gene: TRBJ1-2; D gene: NA; V gene: TRBV25-1; clone size: NA; CDR3 DNA: TGTGCCAGCAGTGAATTTCGGGGAGGGGGCTACACCTTC; CDR3 protein: CASSEFRGGGYTF
J gene: TRBJ1-1; D gene: NA; V gene: TRBV5-1; clone size: NA; CDR3 DNA: TGCGCCAGCAGCTCCAAACCCCCGGACACTGAAGCTTTCTTT; CDR3 protein: CASSSKPPDTEAFF
J gene: TRBJ2-1; D gene: NA; V gene: TRBV29-1; clone size: NA; CDR3 DNA: TGCAGCGGTAAAGCAGGGGTTAGCTCCTACAATGAGCAGTTCTTC; CDR3 protein: CSGKAGVSSYNEQFF
J gene: TRBJ2-5; D gene: NA; V gene: TRBV5-1; clone size: NA; CDR3 DNA: TGCGCCAGCAGCTTAACCAGGGGACGGGAGGAGACCCAGTACTTC; CDR3 protein: CASSLTRGREETQYF
J gene: TRBJ1-5; D gene: NA; V gene: TRBV7-3; clone size: NA; CDR3 DNA: TGTGCCAGCAGCTCGGGGATGGGCAATCAGCCCCAGCATTTT; CDR3 protein: CASSSGMGNQPQHF
J gene: TRBJ2-5; D gene: TRBD1; V gene: TRBV29-1; clone size: NA; CDR3 DNA: TGCAGCGGGACAGGGGGCCTAGAGACCCAGTACTTC; CDR3 protein: CSGTGGLETQYF
J gene: TRBJ1-1; D gene: NA; V gene: TRBV11-1; clone size: NA; CDR3 DNA: TGTGGAGGGGTCCCGGACACTGAAGCTTTCTTT; CDR3 protein: CGGVPDTEAFF
J gene: TRBJ2-7; D gene: NA; V gene: TRBV5-1; clone size: NA; CDR3 DNA: TGCGCCAGCAGCTTGGCCAATCGGGTTTTCGTGGACGAGCAGTACTTC; CDR3 protein: CASSLANRVFVDEQYF